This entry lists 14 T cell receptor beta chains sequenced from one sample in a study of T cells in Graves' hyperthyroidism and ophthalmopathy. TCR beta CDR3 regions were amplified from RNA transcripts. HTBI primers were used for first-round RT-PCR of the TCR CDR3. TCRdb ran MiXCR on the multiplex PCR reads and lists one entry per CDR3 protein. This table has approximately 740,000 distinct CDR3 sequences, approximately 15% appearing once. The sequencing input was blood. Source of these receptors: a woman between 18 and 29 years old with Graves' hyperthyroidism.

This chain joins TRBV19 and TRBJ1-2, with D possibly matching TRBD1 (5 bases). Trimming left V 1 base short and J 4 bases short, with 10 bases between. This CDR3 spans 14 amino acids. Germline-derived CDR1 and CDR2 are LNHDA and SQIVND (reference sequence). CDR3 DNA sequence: TGTGCCAGTAGTATAGGAGGGGAGTCCTATGGCTACACCTTC. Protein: CASSIGGESYGYTF.

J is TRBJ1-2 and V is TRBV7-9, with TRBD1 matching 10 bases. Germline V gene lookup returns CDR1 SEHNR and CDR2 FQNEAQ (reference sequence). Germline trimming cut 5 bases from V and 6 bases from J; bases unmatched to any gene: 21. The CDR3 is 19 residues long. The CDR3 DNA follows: TGTGCCAGCAGCCCCCCGCGCGCTTTTCCCGGGACAGGGGTTAATGGCTACACCTTC. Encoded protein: CASSPPRAFPGTGVNGYTF.

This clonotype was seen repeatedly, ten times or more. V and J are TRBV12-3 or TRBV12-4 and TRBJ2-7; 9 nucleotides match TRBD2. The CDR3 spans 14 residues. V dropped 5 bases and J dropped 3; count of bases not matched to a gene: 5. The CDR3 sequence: CASSTVAGVYEQYF. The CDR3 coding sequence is TGTGCCAGCAGTACAGTAGCGGGAGTCTACGAGCAGTACTTC.

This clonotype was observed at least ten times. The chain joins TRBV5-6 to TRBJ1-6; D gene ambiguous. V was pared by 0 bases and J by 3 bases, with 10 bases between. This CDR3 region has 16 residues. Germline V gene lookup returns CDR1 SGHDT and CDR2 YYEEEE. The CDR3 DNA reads TGTGCCAGCAGCTTGGATGACACCGTCTATAATTCACCCCTCCACTTT. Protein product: CASSLDDTVYNSPLHF.

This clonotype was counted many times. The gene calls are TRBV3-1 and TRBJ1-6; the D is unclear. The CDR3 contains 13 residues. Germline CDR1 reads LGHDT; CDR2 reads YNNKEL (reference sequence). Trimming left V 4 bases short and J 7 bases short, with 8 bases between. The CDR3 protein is CASSLGNNSPLHF. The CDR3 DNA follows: TGTGCCAGCAGCCTCGGAAACAATTCACCCCTCCACTTT.

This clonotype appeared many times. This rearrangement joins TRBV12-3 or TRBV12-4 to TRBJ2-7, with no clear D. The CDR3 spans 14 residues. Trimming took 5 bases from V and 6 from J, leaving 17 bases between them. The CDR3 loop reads CASSVDVPYGEQYF. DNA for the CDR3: TGTGCCAGCAGTGTGGACGTCCCCTACGGCGAGCAGTACTTC.

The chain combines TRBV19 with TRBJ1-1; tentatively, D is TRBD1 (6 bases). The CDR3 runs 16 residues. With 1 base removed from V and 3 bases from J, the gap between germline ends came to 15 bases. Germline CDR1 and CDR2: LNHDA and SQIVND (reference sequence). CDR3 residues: CASSIGVGQMHTEAFF. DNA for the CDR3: TGTGCCAGTAGTATAGGAGTAGGACAGATGCACACTGAAGCTTTCTTT.

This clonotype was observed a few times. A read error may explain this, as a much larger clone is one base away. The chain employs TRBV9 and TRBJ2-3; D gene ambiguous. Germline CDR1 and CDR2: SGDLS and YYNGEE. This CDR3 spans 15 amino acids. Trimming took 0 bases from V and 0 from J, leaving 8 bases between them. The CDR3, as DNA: TGTGCCAGCAGCGTAGATGGCGTTAGCACAGATACGCAGTATTTT. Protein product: CASSVDGVSTDTQYF.

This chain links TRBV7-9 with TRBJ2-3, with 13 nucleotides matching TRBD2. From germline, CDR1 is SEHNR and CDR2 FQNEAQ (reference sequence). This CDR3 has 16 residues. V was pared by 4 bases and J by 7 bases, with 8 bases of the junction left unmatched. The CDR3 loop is CASSSERLAGGYTQYF. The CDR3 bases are TGTGCCAGCAGCTCGGAAAGACTAGCGGGAGGATATACGCAGTATTTT. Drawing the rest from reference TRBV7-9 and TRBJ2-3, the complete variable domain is DTGVSQNPRHKITKRGQNVTFRCDPISEHNRLYWYRQTLGQGPEFLTYFQNEAQLEKSRLLSDRFSAERPKGSFSTLEIQRTEQGDSAMYLCASSSERLAGGYTQYFGPGTRLTVL.

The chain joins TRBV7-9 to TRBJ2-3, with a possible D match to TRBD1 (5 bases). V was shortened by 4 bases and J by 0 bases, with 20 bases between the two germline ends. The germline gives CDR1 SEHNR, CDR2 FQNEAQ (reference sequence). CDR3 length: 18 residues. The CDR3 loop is CASSSTSWTPLSTDTQYF. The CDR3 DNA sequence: TGTGCCAGCAGCTCAACATCCTGGACACCTCTTAGCACAGATACGCAGTATTTT. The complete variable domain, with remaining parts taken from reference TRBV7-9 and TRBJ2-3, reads DTGVSQNPRHKITKRGQNVTFRCDPISEHNRLYWYRQTLGQGPEFLTYFQNEAQLEKSRLLSDRFSAERPKGSFSTLEIQRTEQGDSAMYLCASSSTSWTPLSTDTQYFGPGTRLTVL.

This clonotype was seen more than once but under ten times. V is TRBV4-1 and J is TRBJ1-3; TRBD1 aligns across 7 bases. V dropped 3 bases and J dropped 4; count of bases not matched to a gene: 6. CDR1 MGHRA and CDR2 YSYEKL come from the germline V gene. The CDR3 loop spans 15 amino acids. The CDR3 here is CASSQGDRAGNTIYF. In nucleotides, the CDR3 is TGCGCCAGCAGCCAGGGAGACAGGGCCGGAAACACCATATATTTT.

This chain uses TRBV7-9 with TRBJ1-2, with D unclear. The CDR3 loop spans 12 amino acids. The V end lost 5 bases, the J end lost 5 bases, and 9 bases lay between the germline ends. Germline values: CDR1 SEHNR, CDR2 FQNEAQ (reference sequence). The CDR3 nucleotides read TGTGCCAGCAGCATACAGACGTATGGCTACACCTTC. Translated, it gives CASSIQTYGYTF. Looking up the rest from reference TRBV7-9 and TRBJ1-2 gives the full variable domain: DTGVSQNPRHKITKRGQNVTFRCDPISEHNRLYWYRQTLGQGPEFLTYFQNEAQLEKSRLLSDRFSAERPKGSFSTLEIQRTEQGDSAMYLCASSIQTYGYTFGSGTRLTVV.

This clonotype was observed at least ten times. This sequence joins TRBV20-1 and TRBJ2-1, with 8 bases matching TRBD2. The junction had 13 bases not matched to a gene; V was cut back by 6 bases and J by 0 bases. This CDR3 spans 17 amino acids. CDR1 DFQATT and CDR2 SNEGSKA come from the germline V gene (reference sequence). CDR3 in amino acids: CSAAGLEGLSSYNEQFF. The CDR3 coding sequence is TGCAGTGCAGCGGGACTAGAGGGACTAAGCTCCTACAATGAGCAGTTCTTC.

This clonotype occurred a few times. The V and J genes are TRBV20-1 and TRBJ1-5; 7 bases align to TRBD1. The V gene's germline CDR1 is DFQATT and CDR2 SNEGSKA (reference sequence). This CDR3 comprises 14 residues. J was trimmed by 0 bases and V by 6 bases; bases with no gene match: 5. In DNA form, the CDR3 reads TGCAGTGCCAACAGGGGTAATAGCAATCAGCCCCAGCATTTT. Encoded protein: CSANRGNSNQPQHF.